This is a list of T cell receptor beta chains from one sample in a study of blood T cell repertoires in COVID-19. Generated by immunoSEQ multiplex PCR, the TCRdb table keeps only in-frame clones and is missing some. The sample lists about 180,000 clones, approximately 87% seen once, with around 20% in the top ten. The specimen was peripheral blood. The receptors come from an older man with active or convalescent COVID-19. Both conserved end residues are part of each CDR3. A D gene is named only where the DNA matches it firmly. Clone sizes are given selectively: once, few, many, or a class where the clone is expanded.

cdr3_length | j_call | d_call | clone_size | v_call | cdr3_aa | cdr3_nt
14 | TRBJ2-7 | TRBD1 | few | TRBV14 | CASSRGTGGYEQYF | TGTGCCAGCAGCCGAGGGACAGGGGGCTACGAGCAGTACTTC
15 | TRBJ2-5 | TRBD1 | NA | TRBV2 | CASSEYRGPVETQYF | TGTGCCAGCAGTGAATACAGGGGGCCGGTAGAGACCCAGTACTTC
14 | TRBJ2-5 | TRBD2 | NA | TRBV5-1 | CASSLTSGEETQYF | TGCGCCAGCAGCTTGACTAGCGGGGAAGAGACCCAGTACTTC
15 | TRBJ1-1 | NA | NA | TRBV2 | CASSQVGHGNTEAFF | TGTGCCAGCAGTCAAGTCGGACACGGGAACACTGAAGCTTTCTTT
15 | TRBJ1-5 | NA | NA | TRBV7-2 | CASSLKDYSNQPQHF | TGTGCCAGCAGCTTAAAGGACTATAGCAATCAGCCCCAGCATTTT
17 | TRBJ1-4 | TRBD1 | NA | TRBV18 | CASSLIGTGALDEKLFF | TGTGCCAGCTCACTGATCGGGACAGGGGCCCTAGATGAAAAACTGTTTTTT
13 | TRBJ1-2 | NA | NA | TRBV6-5 | CASTLSSGNGYTF | TGTGCCAGCACCCTTTCTTCCGGGAATGGCTACACCTTC
12 | TRBJ2-7 | TRBD1 | once | TRBV7-8 | CASSPRVGTEYF | TGTGCCAGCAGCCCGAGGGTCGGGACAGAGTACTTC
15 | TRBJ1-2 | NA | NA | TRBV29-1 | CSVEDPPVANYGYTF | TGCAGCGTTGAAGATCCCCCTGTAGCTAACTATGGCTACACCTTC
15 | TRBJ2-5 | NA | NA | TRBV5-1 | CASSLQPGLQETQYF | TGCGCCAGCAGCTTACAACCTGGGCTCCAAGAGACCCAGTACTTC
16 | TRBJ1-4 | TRBD1 | few | TRBV14 | CASSQAGRPTGEGLFF | TGTGCCAGCAGCCAGGCAGGCCGCCCGACAGGGGAGGGGCTGTTTTTT
14 | TRBJ1-1 | NA | once | TRBV16 | CASSQFSGNTEAFF | TGTGCCAGCAGCCAATTTAGCGGGAACACTGAAGCTTTCTTT
16 | TRBJ1-1 | NA | once | TRBV5-5 | CASSLVPEVENTEAFF | TGTGCCAGCAGCTTGGTGCCGGAGGTTGAGAACACTGAAGCTTTCTTT
16 | TRBJ1-4 | NA | NA | TRBV15 | CATSRDPTATNEKLFF | TGTGCCACCAGCAGAGATCCGACAGCAACTAATGAAAAACTGTTTTTT
14 | TRBJ2-1 | TRBD2 | NA | TRBV18 | CASSPPEGSGGQFF | TGTGCCAGCTCACCCCCAGAGGGCAGCGGGGGGCAGTTCTTC
17 | TRBJ2-7 | TRBD2 | NA | TRBV4-1 | CASSQDSSGTSSYEQYF | TGCGCCAGCAGCCAAGATAGTAGCGGGACGAGCTCCTACGAGCAGTACTTC
14 | TRBJ1-1 | NA | NA | TRBV2 | CASIQWGESTEAFF | TGTGCCAGCATACAGTGGGGGGAGAGCACTGAAGCTTTCTTT
14 | TRBJ2-5 | TRBD1 | NA | TRBV29-1 | CSVRQGSGQETQYF | TGCAGCGTTCGACAGGGGTCGGGTCAAGAGACCCAGTACTTC
12 | TRBJ2-1 | TRBD1 | NA | TRBV11-3 | CASQGQGDEQFF | TGTGCCAGTCAGGGACAGGGCGATGAGCAGTTCTTC
13 | TRBJ1-2 | NA | NA | TRBV6-5 | CASRPRDINGYTF | TGTGCCAGCAGGCCCCGGGACATAAATGGCTACACCTTC
20 | TRBJ2-4 | NA | NA | TRBV3-1/TRBV3-2 | CASSQVKPGGRDRAKNIQYF | TGTGCCAGCAGCCAAGTCAAGCCGGGGGGCCGTGATCGGGCCAAAAACATTCAGTACTTC
17 | TRBJ1-5 | NA | NA | TRBV6-2/TRBV6-3 | CASSYPVRAGTNQPQHF | TGTGCCAGCAGTTACCCGGTTAGGGCAGGGACAAATCAGCCCCAGCATTTT
12 | TRBJ1-2 | NA | NA | TRBV28 | CASKQGSRGYTF | TGTGCCAGCAAACAGGGCAGTAGGGGCTACACCTTC
16 | TRBJ2-3 | NA | once | TRBV4-2 | CASSQGRGLDTDTQYF | TGTGCCAGCAGCCAAGGACGGGGACTTGACACAGATACGCAGTATTTT
14 | TRBJ2-1 | TRBD1 | many | TRBV27 | CASSLQGPYNEQFF | TGTGCCAGCAGCTTACAGGGGCCGTACAATGAGCAGTTCTTC
16 | TRBJ1-4 | NA | once | TRBV7-9 | CASSLEGSLTNEKLFF | TGTGCCAGCAGCTTAGAGGGGTCATTAACTAATGAAAAACTGTTTTTT
14 | TRBJ2-5 | TRBD2 | NA | TRBV19 | CASSIQREGRSQYF | TGTGCCAGTAGTATCCAGCGGGAGGGCCGGTCCCAGTACTTC
15 | TRBJ1-5 | TRBD1 | NA | TRBV2 | CASSSGQGGVWPQHF | TGTGCCAGCAGCTCGGGACAGGGGGGGGTGTGGCCCCAGCATTTT
17 | TRBJ2-5 | NA | NA | TRBV6-2/TRBV6-3 | CASSYAASVPSQETQYF | TGTGCCAGCAGTTACGCAGCTAGCGTCCCATCGCAAGAGACCCAGTACTTC
14 | TRBJ1-2 | NA | NA | TRBV5-8 | CASSIAGYLYGYTF | TGTGCCAGCAGCATTGCGGGCTACCTCTATGGCTACACCTTC
13 | TRBJ1-6 | TRBD1 | NA | TRBV29-1 | CSVLTGGDSPLHF | TGCAGCGTCCTGACAGGGGGCGATTCACCCCTCCACTTT
13 | TRBJ1-6 | TRBD1 | NA | TRBV25-1 | CASSDRGSSPLHF | TGTGCCAGCAGCGACAGGGGAAGTTCACCCCTCCACTTT
14 | TRBJ2-7 | NA | NA | TRBV27 | CASRSGQMTYEQYF | TGTGCCAGCAGGAGTGGACAGATGACCTACGAGCAGTACTTC
12 | TRBJ2-1 | NA | NA | TRBV28 | CASRSSYNEQFF | TGTGCCAGCCGGAGCTCCTACAATGAGCAGTTCTTC
14 | TRBJ2-7 | NA | NA | TRBV5-1 | CASSLEGYSYEQYF | TGCGCCAGCAGCTTGGAGGGGTACTCCTACGAGCAGTACTTC